These 18 T cell receptor beta chains share one sample of origin, sequenced in a study of shared clonotypes between healthy human individuals. TCRdb keeps only in-frame clones here, not all; method: immunoSEQ multiplex PCR. The sample consists of about 1 million clones, roughly 75% of them appearing once. The source material was memory CD4+ T cells sorted from blood. Subset described: CD45RA-negative fraction. The receptors here all came from a man between 18 and 29 years old in good health.

This clone occurred once. The chain is built from TRBV5-8 and TRBJ2-1; a possible D gene is TRBD1 (7 bases). Deletions cut 0 bases from V and 7 bases from J, with 20 bases between. Germline V gene data show CDR1 as SGHTS and CDR2 as YDEGEE. CDR3 length: 17 residues. The CDR3 coding sequence is TGTGCCAGCAGCTTGGGAAGACAGGGATCGGGGAGGAATGAGCAGTTCTTC. As protein: CASSLGRQGSGRNEQFF.

This clone was seen a single time. The chain has TRBV11-2 and TRBJ1-4; D is unclear. Germline assignment: CDR1 SGHAT and CDR2 FQNNGV. This CDR3 comprises 15 residues. V shed 3 bases and J shed 5 bases, with 13 bases lying between them. The chain's CDR3 is CASSFTSGPNEKLFF. The CDR3 nucleotides read TGTGCCAGCAGCTTCACATCAGGTCCGAATGAAAAACTGTTTTTT.

This clone was observed a handful of times. The chain recombines TRBV7-2 with TRBJ1-6, with 7 bases that match TRBD1. The CDR3 totals 14 residues. Trimming removed 8 bases from V and 5 bases from J; junction bases left unmatched: 6. Germline lookup yields CDR1 SGHTA and CDR2 FQGNSA. CDR3 DNA: TGTGCCAGCCGTAAGGGGGCTGATAATTCACCCCTCCACTTT. It encodes CASRKGADNSPLHF.

In this sample, this clone turned up once. The same CDR3 also results from other DNA sequences found in this sample. This chain connects TRBV18 to TRBJ2-2; perhaps D is TRBD1 or TRBD2 (5 bases each). The CDR3 is 15 residues long. Trimming cost V 1 base and J 5 bases, with 11 bases left between them. Germline lookup yields CDR1 KGHSH and CDR2 LQKENI. CDR3 region: CASSPRTGRTGELFF. DNA for the CDR3: TGTGCCAGCTCACCACGAACGGGGCGGACCGGGGAGCTGTTTTTT. Looking up the rest from reference TRBV18 and TRBJ2-2 gives the full variable domain: NAGVMQNPRHLVRRRGQEARLRCSPMKGHSHVYWYRQLPEEGLKFMVYLQKENIIDESGMPKERFSAEFPKEGPSILRIQQVVRGDSAAYFCASSPRTGRTGELFFGEGSRLTVL.

V and J are TRBV9 and TRBJ2-3, with a weak D call TRBD2 (5 bases). The CDR3 covers 16 residues. CDR1 and CDR2 (germline): SGDLS, YYNGEE. Trimming pared 3 bases from V and 8 bases from J, leaving 22 bases between. CDR3 region: CASSENPTGSLATQYF. The CDR3, as DNA: TGTGCCAGCAGCGAGAACCCGACGGGATCCTTGGCTACGCAGTATTTT.

V and J are TRBV14 and TRBJ1-4, with unresolved D. The germline V gene has CDR1 SGHDN and CDR2 FVKESK. The CDR3 has 14 residues. The V end lost 2 bases, the J end lost 7 bases, and 11 bases lay between the germline ends. CDR3 bases: TGTGCCAGCAGCCAACGGAGGACGACTGAAAAACTGTTTTTT. Translated, it gives CASSQRRTTEKLFF.

This clone was counted between two and nine times. The chain employs TRBV30 and TRBJ2-7; D is perhaps TRBD1 or TRBD2 (5 bases each). Trimming pared 8 bases from V and 6 bases from J, leaving 29 bases between. From germline, CDR1 is GTSNPN and CDR2 SVGIG (reference sequence). CDR3 length: 16 residues. CDR3 region: CAGKPGLAPEGPEQYF. CDR3 bases: TGTGCCGGAAAACCAGGGCTAGCCCCCGAGGGCCCCGAGCAGTACTTC.

J is TRBJ2-7 and V is TRBV6-1; 10 bases align to TRBD2. Germline assignment: CDR1 MNHNS and CDR2 SASEGT. V gave up 6 bases and J gave up 2 bases; unmatched junction bases: 4. The CDR3 consists of 14 residues. CDR3 protein: CASRAGLAAYEQYF. The CDR3 DNA is TGTGCCAGCAGAGCCGGACTAGCGGCCTACGAGCAGTACTTC.

J is TRBJ2-1 and V is TRBV12-5, with 7 positions matching TRBD1. V was clipped by 1 base and J by 1 base; unmatched bases: 10. This CDR3 has 18 amino acids. In germline, CDR1 is LGHNT, CDR2 FRNRAP. CDR3 nucleotide sequence: TGTGCTAGTGGTTTGGCAAATGGATTCAGGGGGTCCTACAATGAGCAGTTCTTC. The encoded protein is CASGLANGFRGSYNEQFF.

Regarding this clone: This likely reflects a read error, since a far larger clone is one base away. The chain joins TRBV5-4 to TRBJ1-1, with D possibly matching TRBD1 (5 bases). Per germline, CDR1 SGHNT and CDR2 YYREEE (reference sequence). The CDR3 is made up of 15 amino acids. Trimming took 0 bases from V and 1 from J, leaving 10 bases between them. As DNA, the CDR3 is TGTGCCAGCAGCTTGGTGACAGCCGGGAACACTGAAGCTTTCTTT. As protein: CASSLVTAGNTEAFF.

The CDR3 DNA is TGCGCCAGCAGCCAAGGAGTGGTGTACTATGGCTACACCTTC. Translation: CASSQGVVYYGYTF. The chain is built from TRBV4-1 and TRBJ1-2; D gene unclear. Germline lookup yields CDR1 MGHRA and CDR2 YSYEKL. This CDR3 is 14 amino acids long. The V end lost 1 base, the J end lost 3 bases, and 9 bases lay between the germline ends.

The chain employs TRBV5-6 and TRBJ1-2; D is unresolved. V was trimmed by 0 bases and J by 4 bases, leaving 13 bases between them. Germline-derived CDR1 and CDR2 are SGHDT and YYEEEE. This CDR3 region has 15 residues. The CDR3 reads CASSLAVGNTYGYTF. The CDR3 DNA reads TGTGCCAGCAGCTTGGCCGTGGGGAACACCTATGGCTACACCTTC.

The J gene is TRBJ2-2, the V gene TRBV25-1; TRBD1 agrees at 7 bases. Germline-derived CDR1 and CDR2 are MGHDK and SYGVNS. Losses at the gene ends were 5 bases for V and 1 base for J; bases not matched to a gene: 4. This CDR3 comprises 15 residues. In nucleotides, the CDR3 is TGTGCCAGCAGTAGGCGACAGGGGAACACCGGGGAGCTGTTTTTT. Protein product: CASSRRQGNTGELFF.

The J gene is TRBJ2-3, the V gene TRBV6-6; 9 bases fit TRBD2. The ends lost 11 bases at V and 5 bases at J; junction bases unmatched: 11. This CDR3 contains 14 residues. CDR1 MNHNY and CDR2 SVGAGI come from the germline V gene (reference sequence). DNA of the CDR3: TGTGCCGTCGGGAGGCTAGCGGGACAAGATACGCAGTATTTT. Its protein product is CAVGRLAGQDTQYF.

This clone occurred a few times. The sample holds other DNA sequences that translate to the same CDR3. The gene calls are TRBV6-5 and TRBJ2-7; 10 nucleotides line up with TRBD1. Germline-derived CDR1 and CDR2 are MNHEY and SVGAGI. With 0 bases clipped from V and 5 bases from J, the junction kept 4 bases outside the gene matches. CDR3 length: 15 residues. The CDR3 DNA sequence: TGTGCCAGCAGTTACTCGAGGACAGGGGGGCACGAGCAGTACTTC. The encoded protein is CASSYSRTGGHEQYF.

The J gene is TRBJ1-1, the V gene TRBV14; 7 nucleotides agree with TRBD1. Germline V lookup: CDR1 SGHDN, CDR2 FVKESK. The ends lost 1 base at V and 3 bases at J; junction bases unmatched: 5. The CDR3 length is 15 residues. This chain's CDR3 is CASSQGSRGYTEAFF. CDR3 bases: TGTGCCAGCAGCCAAGGGTCCAGGGGGTACACTGAAGCTTTCTTT.

This chain uses TRBV12-5 with TRBJ2-1; D could derive from TRBD1 or TRBD2 (5 bases each). CDR1 is LGHNT, CDR2 FRNRAP, per germline. Trimming left V 2 bases short and J 1 base short, with 12 bases between. The CDR3 is 16 amino acids. CDR3 coding DNA: TGTGCTAGTGGTTTGTCGGGGCGATCATCCTACAATGAGCAGTTCTTC. Residues: CASGLSGRSSYNEQFF. Full variable domain (missing parts from reference TRBV12-5 and TRBJ2-1): DARVTQTPRHKVTEMGQEVTMRCQPILGHNTVFWYRQTMMQGLELLAYFRNRAPLDDSGMPKDRFSAEMPDATLATLKIQPSEPRDSAVYFCASGLSGRSSYNEQFFGPGTRLTVL.

The DNA for the CDR3 is TGTGCCAGCAGCTTATTCAACAGCCCCTACGAGCAGTACTTC. Translating it yields CASSLFNSPYEQYF. V and J are TRBV7-2 and TRBJ2-7, with D unresolved. Germline V gene sequence: CDR1 SGHTA, CDR2 FQGNSA. Trimming left V 2 bases short and J 2 bases short, with 10 bases between. The length of the CDR3 is 14 residues.